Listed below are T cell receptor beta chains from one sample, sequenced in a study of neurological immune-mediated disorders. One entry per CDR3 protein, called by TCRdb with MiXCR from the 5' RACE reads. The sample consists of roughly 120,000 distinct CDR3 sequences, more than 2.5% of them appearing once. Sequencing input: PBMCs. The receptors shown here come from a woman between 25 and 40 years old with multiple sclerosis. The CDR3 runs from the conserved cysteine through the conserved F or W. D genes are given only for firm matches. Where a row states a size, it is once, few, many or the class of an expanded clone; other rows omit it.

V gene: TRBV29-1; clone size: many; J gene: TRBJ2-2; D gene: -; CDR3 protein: CSFTGKNTGELFF; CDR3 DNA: TGCAGCTTTACGGGGAAGAACACCGGGGAGCTGTTTTTT
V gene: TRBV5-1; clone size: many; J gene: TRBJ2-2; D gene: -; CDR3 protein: CASSTWTGELFF; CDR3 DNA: TGCGCCAGCAGCACATGGACCGGGGAGCTGTTTTTT
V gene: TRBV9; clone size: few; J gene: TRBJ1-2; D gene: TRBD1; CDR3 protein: CASSGQGFYGYTF; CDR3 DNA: TGTGCCAGCAGCGGACAGGGATTCTATGGCTACACCTTC
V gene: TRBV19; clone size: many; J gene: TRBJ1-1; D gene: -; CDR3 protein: CASSISHINTEAFF; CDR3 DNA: TGTGCCAGTAGTATCTCCCACATAAACACTGAAGCTTTCTTT
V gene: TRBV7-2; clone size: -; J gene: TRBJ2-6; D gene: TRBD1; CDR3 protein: CASSLAGTGAGANVLTF; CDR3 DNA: TGTGCCAGCAGCTTAGCGGGTACAGGGGCTGGGGCCAACGTCCTGACTTTC
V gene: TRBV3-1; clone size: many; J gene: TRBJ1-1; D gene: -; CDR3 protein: CASTFEGWERSEAFF; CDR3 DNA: TGTGCCAGCACCTTTGAAGGGTGGGAGAGGTCTGAAGCTTTCTTT
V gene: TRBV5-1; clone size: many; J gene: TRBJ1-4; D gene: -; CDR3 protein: CASRPGGTGEKLFF; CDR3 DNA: TGCGCCAGCAGACCGGGAGGGACGGGAGAAAAACTGTTTTTT
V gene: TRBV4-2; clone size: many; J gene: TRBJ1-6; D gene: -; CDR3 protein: CASSMTVPNSPLHF; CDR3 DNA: TGTGCCAGCAGCATGACAGTTCCCAATTCACCCCTCCACTTT
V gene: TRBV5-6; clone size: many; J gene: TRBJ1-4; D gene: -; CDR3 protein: CASSLVGYNEKLFF; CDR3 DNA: TGTGCCAGCAGCTTGGTTGGGTACAATGAAAAACTGTTTTTT
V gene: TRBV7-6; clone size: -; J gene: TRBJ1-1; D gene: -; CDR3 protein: CASSRDGTEAFF; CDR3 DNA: TGTGCCAGCAGCCGCGATGGGACTGAAGCTTTCTTT
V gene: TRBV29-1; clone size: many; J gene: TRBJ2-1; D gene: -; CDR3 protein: CSVPGHPEQFF; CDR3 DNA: TGCAGCGTTCCGGGACATCCTGAGCAGTTCTTC
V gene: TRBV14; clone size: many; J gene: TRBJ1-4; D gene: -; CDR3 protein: CASSQVRGLGEKLFF; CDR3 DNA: TGTGCCAGCAGCCAGGTCAGGGGCCTTGGTGAAAAACTGTTTTTT
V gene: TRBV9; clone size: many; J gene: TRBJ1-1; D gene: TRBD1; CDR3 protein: CASSEGQTGEAFF; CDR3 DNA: TGTGCCAGCAGCGAGGGACAGACTGGGGAAGCTTTCTTT
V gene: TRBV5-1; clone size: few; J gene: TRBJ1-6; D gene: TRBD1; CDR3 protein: CASSLNLGQGNSTLNF; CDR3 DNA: TGCGCCAGCAGCTTAAATCTGGGACAGGGTAATTCAACCCTCAACTTT
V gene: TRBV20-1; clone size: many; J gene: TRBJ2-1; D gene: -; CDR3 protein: CSAGVEQFF; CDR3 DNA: TGCAGTGCAGGGGTTGAGCAGTTCTTC
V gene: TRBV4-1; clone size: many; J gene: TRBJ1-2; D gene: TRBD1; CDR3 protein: CASSQSPGQGNYGYTF; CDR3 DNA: TGCGCCAGCAGCCAGTCCCCTGGACAGGGGAACTATGGCTACACCTTC
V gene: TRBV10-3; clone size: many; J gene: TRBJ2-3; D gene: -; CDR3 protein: CAISEVGSTDTQYF; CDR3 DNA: TGTGCCATCAGTGAAGTGGGTAGCACAGATACGCAGTATTTT
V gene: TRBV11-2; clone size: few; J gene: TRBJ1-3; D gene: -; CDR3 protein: CASSLVRTSSGNTIYF; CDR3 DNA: TGTGCCAGCAGCTTAGTACGGACTAGCTCTGGAAACACCATATATTTT
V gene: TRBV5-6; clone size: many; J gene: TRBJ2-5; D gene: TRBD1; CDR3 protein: CASSFSGTGSWETQYF; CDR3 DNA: TGTGCCAGCAGCTTTTCGGGGACAGGGTCGTGGGAGACCCAGTACTTC
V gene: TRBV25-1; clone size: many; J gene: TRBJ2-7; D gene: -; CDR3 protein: CASSEYRAGQYF; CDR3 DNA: TGTGCCAGCAGTGAATACAGGGCCGGGCAGTACTTC
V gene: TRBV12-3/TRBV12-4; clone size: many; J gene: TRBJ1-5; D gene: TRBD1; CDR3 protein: CASRSGTGLSNQPQHF; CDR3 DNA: TGTGCCAGCAGATCCGGGACAGGGCTGAGCAATCAGCCCCAGCATTTT
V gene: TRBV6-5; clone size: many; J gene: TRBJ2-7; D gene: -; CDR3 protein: CASSYSGPSSYEQYF; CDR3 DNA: TGTGCCAGCAGTTACTCGGGACCCAGCTCCTACGAGCAGTACTTC
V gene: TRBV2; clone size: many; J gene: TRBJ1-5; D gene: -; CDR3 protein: CASSEGVSNQPQHF; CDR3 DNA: TGTGCCAGCAGTGAAGGGGTTAGCAATCAGCCCCAGCATTTT
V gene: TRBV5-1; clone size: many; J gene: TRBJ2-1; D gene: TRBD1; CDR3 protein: CASSGQGAGEQFF; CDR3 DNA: TGCGCCAGCAGTGGACAGGGGGCCGGTGAGCAGTTCTTC
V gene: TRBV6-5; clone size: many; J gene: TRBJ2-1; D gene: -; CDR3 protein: CASSYSIGESSYNEQFF; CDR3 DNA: TGTGCCAGCAGTTACTCGATCGGCGAGAGCTCCTACAATGAGCAGTTCTTC